Following are 19 T cell receptor beta chains from one sample sequenced in a study of T cell responses to AZD1222 COVID-19 vaccine. The repertoire was sequenced with immunoSEQ multiplex PCR; TCRdb's copy has only in-frame clones and lacks some. The table lists 70,000 to 85,000 clones, 70% to 90% of them singletons. Sequencing was performed on peripheral blood, taken on day 0 of AZD1222 vaccination. These TCRs come from an adult in good health.

This rearrangement joins TRBV7-2 to TRBJ2-3; D gene ambiguous. V lost 3 bases to trimming and J lost 2 bases, with 9 bases between them. CDR3 length equals 14 residues. Germline CDR1 and CDR2: SGHTA and FQGNSA. The CDR3, as DNA: TGTGCCAGCAGCTTTCGATCCTACACAGATACGCAGTATTTT. Translation gives CASSFRSYTDTQYF. The full variable domain, its missing parts supplied by reference TRBV7-2 and TRBJ2-3, is GAGVSQSPSNKVTEKGKDVELRCDPISGHTALYWYRQSLGQGLEFLIYFQGNSAPDKSGLPSDRFSAERTGGSVSTLTIQRTQQEDSAVYLCASSFRSYTDTQYFGPGTRLTVL.

By share of the sample, this clone is medium-sized. The gene calls are TRBV6-2 or TRBV6-3 and TRBJ2-3, with TRBD1 matching 11 bases. The CDR3 contains 17 residues. CDR1 and CDR2 (germline): MNHEY, SVGEGT. V was clipped by 2 bases and J by 1 base; unmatched bases: 5. For the CDR3, the DNA is TGTGCCAGCAGTTACACCGGACAGGGGGCACGCACAGATACGCAGTATTTT. Translating it yields CASSYTGQGARTDTQYF.

This rearrangement joins TRBV7-9 to TRBJ1-2; D call uncertain. Deletions cut 6 bases from V and 3 bases from J, with 14 bases between. This CDR3 region has 14 residues. The germline V gene has CDR1 SEHNR and CDR2 FQNEAQ (reference sequence). The CDR3 DNA reads as TGTGCCAGCAGTCCCCACGGGCGGGACTATGGCTACACCTTC. It is translated as CASSPHGRDYGYTF.

V and J are TRBV19 and TRBJ1-2, with 9 bases identical to TRBD1. CDR3 length: 17 amino acids. Per germline, CDR1 LNHDA and CDR2 SQIVND (reference sequence). V lost 2 bases and J lost 4; bases outside the gene matches: 11. CDR3 coding DNA: TGTGCCAGTAGTATACTCCCGGGACAGGGAGTTGGCTATGGCTACACCTTC. It encodes CASSILPGQGVGYGYTF.

A single count supports this clone. The rearrangement joins TRBV30 to TRBJ1-3, with D maybe TRBD1 (5 bases). CDR3 length equals 14 residues. From germline, CDR1 is GTSNPN and CDR2 SVGIG (reference sequence). Trimming removed 0 bases from V and 0 bases from J, with 6 bases in between. CDR3 nucleotide sequence: TGTGCCTGGAGTGTACAGGTCTCTGGAAACACCATATATTTT. This sequence encodes CAWSVQVSGNTIYF.

The chain recombines TRBV9 with TRBJ2-2; D gene unclear. The CDR3 extends over 13 amino acids. V shed 0 bases and J shed 3 bases, with 3 bases lying between them. Germline lookup yields CDR1 SGDLS and CDR2 YYNGEE. CDR3 sequence reads: CASSVADTGELFF. In nucleotides, the CDR3 is TGTGCCAGCAGCGTAGCCGACACCGGGGAGCTGTTTTTT.

The CDR3 region has the DNA TGTGCCAGCAGCCAAAGGACTAGGGCGGACTACGAGCAGTACTTC. Translating it yields CASSQRTRADYEQYF. The chain carries TRBV5-5 and TRBJ2-7; 7 bases line up with TRBD2. The CDR3 loop spans 15 amino acids. Per the germline V gene, CDR1 is SGHKS and CDR2 is YYEKEE (reference sequence). Unmatched junction bases numbered 10, after V lost 4 bases and J lost 3 bases.

This clone was detected many times. The rearrangement links TRBV5-6 to TRBJ1-1; no firm D call. The CDR3 runs to 12 residues. Trimming removed 2 bases at V and 0 bases at J, with 2 bases between. CDR1 and CDR2 (germline): SGHDT, YYEEEE. The CDR3 DNA follows: TGTGCCAGCAGCTTATTGAACACTGAAGCTTTCTTT. Translated, it gives CASSLLNTEAFF. Complete variable domain (other parts from reference TRBV5-6 and TRBJ1-1): DAGVTQSPTHLIKTRGQQVTLRCSPKSGHDTVSWYQQALGQGPQFIFQYYEEEERQRGNFPDRFSGHQFPNYSSELNVNALLLGDSALYLCASSLLNTEAFFGQGTRLTVV.

The V gene is TRBV30, the J gene TRBJ1-1; D is ambiguous. The CDR3 runs 12 residues. CDR1 is GTSNPN, CDR2 SVGIG, per germline (reference sequence). The germline V and J ends were trimmed by 2 bases and 8 bases, with 12 bases remaining between them. Here the CDR3 DNA reads TGTGCCTGGAGTCCTCGTACCGGGGAAGCTTTCTTT. Protein sequence: CAWSPRTGEAFF.

The chain uses TRBV9 and TRBJ1-2; no clear D gene. Trimming removed 3 bases at V and 3 bases at J, with 9 bases between. The CDR3 sequence is 13 residues long. Germline V lookup: CDR1 SGDLS, CDR2 YYNGEE. CDR3 sequence: CASSASRDYGYTF. CDR3 DNA: TGTGCCAGCAGCGCCTCCCGGGACTATGGCTACACCTTC.

The chain recombines TRBV19 with TRBJ2-7, with TRBD1 matching over 9 bases. The CDR3 has 15 residues. Germline V gene data show CDR1 as LNHDA and CDR2 as SQIVND (reference sequence). Germline trimming cut 7 bases from V and 2 bases from J; bases unmatched to any gene: 9. CDR3 nucleotides: TGTGCCAGTACCTTGGACAGGGGAGGCACCTACGAGCAGTACTTC. Translating it yields CASTLDRGGTYEQYF.

The rearrangement links TRBV24-1 to TRBJ2-3; weak D call: TRBD2 (5 bases). Germline V gene sequence: CDR1 KGHDR, CDR2 SFDVKD. The CDR3 totals 16 residues. The germline V and J ends were trimmed by 1 base and 2 bases, with 12 bases remaining between them. The CDR3 loop reads CATSDLQAVNTDTQYF. The DNA of the CDR3 is TGTGCCACCAGTGATTTACAAGCGGTAAACACAGATACGCAGTATTTT.

V gene TRBV28 combines with J gene TRBJ2-7, with TRBD1 as a possible D gene (5 bases). V was cut by 3 bases and J by 0 bases, with 6 bases left in between. CDR3 length: 13 amino acids. Germline-derived CDR1 and CDR2 are MDHEN and SYDVKM. The CDR3 region is CASSFDSSYEQYF. CDR3 sequence (DNA): TGTGCCAGCAGTTTCGACAGCTCCTACGAGCAGTACTTC.

This clone came up a few times. The chain has TRBV30 and TRBJ1-5; 8 nucleotides agree with TRBD1. The junction had 3 bases not matched to a gene; V was cut back by 7 bases and J by 1 base. CDR1 and CDR2 from the germline V gene are GTSNPN and SVGIG (reference sequence). This CDR3 contains 13 residues. CDR3 nucleotides: TGTGCCTTCGACAGGGGAAGCAATCAGCCCCAGCATTTT. This codes for CAFDRGSNQPQHF.

The chain has TRBV7-2 and TRBJ1-1; D uncertain. V lost 5 bases to trimming and J lost 1 base, with 8 bases between them. The CDR3 consists of 13 residues. From germline, CDR1 is SGHTA and CDR2 FQGNSA. CDR3 protein: CASSHRPNTEAFF. In nucleotides, the CDR3 is TGTGCCAGCAGCCATAGACCGAACACTGAAGCTTTCTTT.

This chain links TRBV4-2 with TRBJ1-5; D is perhaps TRBD1 (6 bases). The CDR3 is 18 amino acids. CDR1 and CDR2 from the germline V gene are LGHNA and YNFKEQ. V lost 1 base and J lost 0, with 16 bases in between. The CDR3 DNA is TGTGCCAGCAGCCAAGCTCGATCTCAGGGGTATAGCAATCAGCCCCAGCATTTT. Its translation is CASSQARSQGYSNQPQHF.

This clone appeared once. This chain connects TRBV23-1 to TRBJ1-6; tentative D call: TRBD1 (5 bases). TRBV23-1 is classed as an ORF, of uncertain function. V shed 0 bases and J shed 6 bases, with 9 bases lying between them. The CDR3 sequence is 15 residues long. The DNA of the CDR3 is TGCGCCAGCAGTCAATCGAGGGACCGTAATTCACCCCTCCACTTT. As protein: CASSQSRDRNSPLHF.

This chain uses TRBV27 with TRBJ1-2; D is unclear. The CDR3 length is 11 residues. CDR1 and CDR2 (germline): MNHEY, SMNVEV (reference sequence). V was trimmed by 5 bases and J by 7 bases, leaving 8 bases between them. CDR3 in DNA: TGTGCCAGCAGTCCCTCGTGTGGCTACACCTTC. Its translation is CASSPSCGYTF.

The CDR3 DNA is TGCGCCAGCAGAAGTGAGATTCCCTACGAGCAGTACTTC. Amino acid sequence: CASRSEIPYEQYF. This sequence joins TRBV5-1 and TRBJ2-7; D remains ambiguous. V was clipped by 5 bases and J by 2 bases, with 11 bases between them. This CDR3 has 13 amino acids. CDR1 and CDR2 (germline): SGHRS, YFSETQ.